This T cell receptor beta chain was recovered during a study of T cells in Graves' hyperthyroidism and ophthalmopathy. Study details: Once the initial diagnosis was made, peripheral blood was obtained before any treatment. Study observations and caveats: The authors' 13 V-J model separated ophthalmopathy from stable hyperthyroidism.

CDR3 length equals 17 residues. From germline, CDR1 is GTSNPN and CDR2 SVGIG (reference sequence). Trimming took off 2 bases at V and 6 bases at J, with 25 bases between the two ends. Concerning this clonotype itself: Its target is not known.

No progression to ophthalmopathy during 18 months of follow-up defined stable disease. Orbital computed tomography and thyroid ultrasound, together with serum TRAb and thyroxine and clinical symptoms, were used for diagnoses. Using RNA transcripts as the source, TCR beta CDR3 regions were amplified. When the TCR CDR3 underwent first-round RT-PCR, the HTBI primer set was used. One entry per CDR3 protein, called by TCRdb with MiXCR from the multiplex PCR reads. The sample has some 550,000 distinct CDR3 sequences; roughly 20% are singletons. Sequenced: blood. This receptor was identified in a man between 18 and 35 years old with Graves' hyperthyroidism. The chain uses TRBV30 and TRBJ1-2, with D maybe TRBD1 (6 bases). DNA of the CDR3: TGTGCCTGGAGTCGGGAATCCACAGGGAGGACAACTAATGGCTACACCTTC. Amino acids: CAWSRESTGRTTNGYTF.